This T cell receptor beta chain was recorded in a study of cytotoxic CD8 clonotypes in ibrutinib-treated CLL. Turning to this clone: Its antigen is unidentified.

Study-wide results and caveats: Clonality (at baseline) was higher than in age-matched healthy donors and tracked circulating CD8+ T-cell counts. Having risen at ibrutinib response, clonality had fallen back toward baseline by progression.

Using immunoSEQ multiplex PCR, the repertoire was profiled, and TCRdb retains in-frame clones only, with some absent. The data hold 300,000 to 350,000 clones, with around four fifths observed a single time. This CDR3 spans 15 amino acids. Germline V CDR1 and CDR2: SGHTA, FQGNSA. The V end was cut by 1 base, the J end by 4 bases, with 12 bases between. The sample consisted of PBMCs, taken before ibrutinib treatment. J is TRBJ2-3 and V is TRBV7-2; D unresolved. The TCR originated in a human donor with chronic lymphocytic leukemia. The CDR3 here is CASSLESTTPDTQYF. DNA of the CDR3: TGTGCCAGCAGCTTAGAGAGCACCACTCCAGATACGCAGTATTTT.